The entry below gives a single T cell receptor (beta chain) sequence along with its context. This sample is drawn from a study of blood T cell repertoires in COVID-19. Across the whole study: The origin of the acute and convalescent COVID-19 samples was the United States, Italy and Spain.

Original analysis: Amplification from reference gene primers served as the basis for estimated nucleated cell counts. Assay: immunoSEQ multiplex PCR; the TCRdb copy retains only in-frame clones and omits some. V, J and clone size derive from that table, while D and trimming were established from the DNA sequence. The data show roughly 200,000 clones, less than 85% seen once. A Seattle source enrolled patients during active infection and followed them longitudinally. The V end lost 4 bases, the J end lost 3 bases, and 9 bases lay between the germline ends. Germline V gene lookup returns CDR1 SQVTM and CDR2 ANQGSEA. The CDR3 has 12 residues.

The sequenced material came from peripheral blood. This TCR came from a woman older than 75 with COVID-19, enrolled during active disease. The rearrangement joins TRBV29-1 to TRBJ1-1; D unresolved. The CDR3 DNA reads TGCAGCGTTGGAAACACCGACACTGAAGCTTTCTTT. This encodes CSVGNTDTEAFF.